This T cell receptor beta chain appears in the sequencing data of a study of cytomegalovirus exposure and HLA in healthy donors. Vbeta (60) and Jbeta (13) primers were used in the PCR. The data were produced by immunoSEQ multiplex PCR, yet TCRdb's version contains in-frame clones alone and is incomplete. Of 100,000 to 150,000 clones in the sample, roughly 88% are singletons; the top ten hold 2.5% to 3%. Although they were nominally healthy when sampled, donors likely had unrecorded immune exposures. Regarding this clone: What it recognizes is unknown.

V lost 4 bases to trimming and J lost 2 bases, with 12 bases between them. This CDR3 is 14 amino acids long. Germline lookup yields CDR1 MNHNS and CDR2 SASEGT. The study, taken as a whole, reports: TCR beta chain V- and J-gene trimming was linked, in a later analysis, to a missense variant in DCLRE1C. Most TCR sequences were seen very rarely across donors, but some public TCRs occurred in many. Sequencing had likely introduced a cluster of highly shared sequence variants as an artifact.

The clonotype comes from a young woman in good health and CMV-seropositive. The V call is TRBV6-1, the J call TRBJ2-7; possible D gene TRBD2, 7 bases. The sequenced sample was PBMCs. For the CDR3, the DNA is TGTGCCAGCAGTGGTCTCGGGGGGCCCTACGAGCAGTACTTC. This encodes CASSGLGGPYEQYF.